The T cell receptor beta chain described here comes from a study of T cells in localized non-small cell lung cancer (TCRdb year 2020). As for the study more broadly: The study examined T cell repertoires in hundreds of patients with early-stage NSCLC and compared tumors with uninvolved tumor-adjacent lungs. The cohort comprised around 240 treatment-naïve NSCLC patients with resected, localized lung tumors. Of the NSCLC patients, about 130 were male and approximately 100 were female, and the mean age was about 69 years. Overall study results and their limits: A median of 57 of the top 100 tumor clones were detected in paired uninvolved adjacent lung, and 28 of these tumor clones were also found among the top 100 clones of the paired uninvolved adjacent lung. Uninvolved tumor-adjacent lung showed the highest T cell clonality, higher than tumor, which suggests more focused antigenic responses in the uninvolved tumor-adjacent lung. Multi-region tumor sequencing was not performed, so intratumor heterogeneity could not be excluded. Because of the exploratory design, TCR variables were selected using unadjusted p-values without false-discovery rate correction. Longer overall survival was associated with higher T cell density in blood, whereas shorter survival was associated with higher clonality in adjacent lung.

Turning to this clone: Its antigen is currently not known. Base qualities are not recorded, but no much larger clone differs from it by a single base.

The immunoSEQ Assay was used to sequence TCR beta CDR3 regions from DNA. The authors' analysis ran thus. To compute T cell density, TCR beta template counts were normalized to usable DNA, which was estimated by amplifying housekeeping genes. The preseqR package was used to estimate richness by extrapolating to 400,000 templates for PBMC samples and to 120,000 templates for tissue samples. Clonality was taken to be one minus Pielou's evenness. Differential abundance testing on productive amino-acid clonotypes, with a minimum total count of 5 and an alpha of 0.1, was used to identify tissue-enriched TCRs. The Jaccard Index and the Morisita Overlap Index were used to quantify repertoire overlap between compartments. TCR beta CDR3s were clustered by GLIPH together with public tetramer-defined viral CDR3s, and at least three viral sequences plus V-gene enrichment were required for viral motifs. Held by TCRdb, this immuneACCESS table contains in-frame sequences only and omits some clones. Under half of the omission traces to an unresolved V gene where checked; the cause of the rest is unknown. V and J calls and clone size come straight from that table; D and trimming were deduced from the DNA. Counted in this sample were around 20,000 clones; about 90% of them appeared once. The ten largest clones take up about 3% of the sample.

At diagnosis, tumor, uninvolved tumor-adjacent lung and peripheral blood were collected and then preserved as a mix of FFPE and fresh-frozen material. For TCR repertoire profiling, blood samples were analyzed in the form of peripheral blood mononuclear cells. The germline ends are 13 bases apart after V is trimmed by 7 bases and J by 6 bases. According to the germline V gene, CDR1 reads MNHNS and CDR2 reads SASEGT. Inclusive of the bounding cysteine and phenylalanine, the CDR3 is 12 residues long. The kept DNA is CDR3 alone, 36 bases in frame from the first base. Sequenced material: peripheral blood, taken before any cancer treatment. The receptor comes from a woman aged 35-75 years with stage I lung adenocarcinoma. The chain employs TRBV6-1 and TRBJ2-7; no D gene call is confident. CDR3 region: CASTDGPSEQYF. Here is the DNA: TGTGCCAGCACCGACGGGCCTTCCGAGCAGTACTTC.